The 8 T cell receptor beta chains below all came from one sample that was sequenced in a study of blood T cell repertoires in COVID-19. Some clones are missing from TCRdb's copy, which holds only in-frame ones; the method was immunoSEQ multiplex PCR. Seen here are roughly 270,000 clones, 85% observed once, and the top ten hold roughly 2.5%. Sequencing was done on a sample of PBMCs or T cells enriched from blood (not recorded which). Receptors were obtained from a woman aged 45-60 years who had recovered from COVID-19.

V gene TRBV29-1 combines with J gene TRBJ2-5, with TRBD2 matching 7 bases. CDR1 and CDR2 from the germline V gene are SQVTM and ANQGSEA. The V and J ends lost 0 bases and 3 bases, in that order; junction bases with no gene match: 7. The CDR3 extends over 15 amino acids. CDR3 loop: CSVEDPRTSEETQYF. CDR3 sequence (DNA): TGCAGCGTTGAAGATCCGCGTACTAGCGAAGAGACCCAGTACTTC.

V is TRBV30 and J is TRBJ1-1, with a weak D call TRBD1 (5 bases). The CDR3 covers 14 residues. The V and J ends lost 2 bases and 1 base respectively, with 11 bases between them. CDR1 GTSNPN and CDR2 SVGIG come from the germline V gene (reference sequence). The CDR3 loop is CAWSQYTGNTEAFF. CDR3 sequence (DNA): TGTGCCTGGAGTCAATACACAGGGAACACTGAAGCTTTCTTT.

Worth noting for this clone: Different DNA sequences within this sample yield the same CDR3. The chain has TRBV2 and TRBJ1-5; 9 bases align to TRBD1. From germline, CDR1 is SNHLY and CDR2 FYNNEI. The CDR3 sequence is 15 residues long. With 3 bases clipped from V and 2 bases from J, the junction kept 2 bases outside the gene matches. CDR3: CASSEWTGGNQPQHF. The CDR3 coding sequence is TGTGCCAGCAGTGAGTGGACAGGGGGCAATCAGCCCCAGCATTTT. The whole variable domain, remainder taken from reference TRBV2 and TRBJ1-5, is EPEVTQTPSHQVTQMGQEVILRCVPISNHLYFYWYRQILGQKVEFLVSFYNNEISEKSEIFDDQFSVERPDGSNFTLKIRSTKLEDSAMYFCASSEWTGGNQPQHFGDGTRLSIL.

This clone was detected only once. This rearrangement joins TRBV5-1 to TRBJ2-6, with 8 bases aligning to TRBD2. The CDR3 contains 18 residues. CDR1 and CDR2 (germline): SGHRS, YFSETQ. V shed 3 bases and J 0 bases; nucleotides not matched to a gene: 8. CDR3 protein: CASSSGGATHSGANVLTF. The CDR3 DNA reads TGCGCCAGCAGCTCCGGGGGGGCCACCCACTCTGGGGCCAACGTCCTGACTTTC.

There are a few counts of this clone. The chain combines TRBV7-6 with TRBJ1-2; 10 bases are a match to TRBD1. V lost 5 bases, J lost 5 bases, and 8 bases stayed unmatched. The CDR3 length is 15 residues. Germline CDR1 is SGHVS and CDR2 is FNYEAQ. This chain's CDR3 is CASSEETGGFYGYTF. CDR3 bases: TGTGCCAGCAGCGAGGAGACAGGGGGCTTTTATGGCTACACCTTC.

This clone occurred once. V and J are TRBV7-9 and TRBJ2-6, with D possibly being TRBD1 (6 bases). The length of the CDR3 is 17 residues. CDR1 and CDR2 (germline): SEHNR, FQNEAQ (reference sequence). Deletions cut 8 bases from V and 0 bases from J, with 17 bases between. CDR3 nucleotides: TGTGCCAGCCAAAGCCTAGGGGGAAGCTCTGGGGCCAACGTCCTGACTTTC. This translates into CASQSLGGSSGANVLTF.

The genes are TRBV18 and TRBJ1-5; 7 nucleotides line up with TRBD1. J was trimmed by 5 bases and V by 3 bases; bases with no gene match: 4. The CDR3 loop spans 14 amino acids. The germline CDR1 and CDR2 sequences are KGHSH and LQKENI. The CDR3 loop is CASSPSGQHQPQHF. CDR3 sequence (DNA): TGTGCCAGCTCACCCTCGGGACAGCATCAGCCCCAGCATTTT.

This clone was picked up one time. The genes are TRBV2 and TRBJ1-6; 8 bases align to TRBD1. The CDR3 has 15 amino acids. Unmatched junction bases numbered 6, after V lost 6 bases and J lost 5 bases. The germline V gene encodes CDR1 SNHLY and CDR2 FYNNEI. CDR3 sequence reads: CASRKQGVNNSPLHF. CDR3 sequence (DNA): TGTGCCAGCAGGAAACAGGGGGTAAATAATTCACCCCTCCACTTT.